The clone carrying this TCR beta chain was picked up a small number of times. The sample is drawn from a study of human T cells and chemical hapten exposure. TCRdb re-called the RACE reads through MiXCR, storing one row per CDR3 protein. This table holds 120,000 or so distinct CDR3 sequences, less than 15% found once. Time point in this sample: pre-sensitization, week 0. Sample treatment: therapeutic diphenylcyclopropenone sensitization with weekly scalp DPC. V gave up 0 bases and J gave up 0 bases, with 9 bases separating them. CDR1 and CDR2 (germline): LGHNA, YSLEER. The CDR3 is made up of 15 amino acids.

Sequencing was performed on whole blood, taken in connection with sensitization to the hapten diphenylcyclopropenone (DPC). The rearrangement joins TRBV4-3 to TRBJ2-7; unclear D gene. The TCR sequence derives from a woman between 18 and 29 years old with alopecia areata. Some clones in this sample may be carry-over from other donors' samples. The CDR3, as DNA: TGCGCCAGCAGCCAAGATGTCGGACCCTCCTACGAGCAGTACTTC. Its protein is CASSQDVGPSYEQYF.